This TCR beta chain was retrieved from a study of CD8 T cells in Susac syndrome (dated 2019 in TCRdb). Study-level background: Whether CD8+ T cell activation and differentiation in Susac syndrome was antigen driven was tested using repertoire sequencing. The clonality of the CD8+ T cell repertoire was compared across some eleven healthy donors, around 14 Susac syndrome patients and fewer than 16 multiple sclerosis patients.

Peripheral blood CD8+ and CD4+ T cells from healthy donors, Susac syndrome patients and multiple sclerosis patients were profiled by high-throughput TCR beta sequencing. Treatment-naive patients with stable or active relapsing-remitting disease fulfilling revised McDonald criteria were used as multiple sclerosis controls. Bulk CD8+ and CD4+ T cells were purified by magnetic negative isolation, whereas CD8+ TEMRA cells were enriched by FACS. Blood was collected in EDTA tubes and processed within 24 hours, with PBMCs isolated through density gradient centrifugation. PBMCs destined for TCR sequencing were cryopreserved in liquid nitrogen and later thawed in a 37 °C water bath. A purity of at least 90% was achieved for sorted or isolated CD4+, CD8+ and CD8+ TEMRA cells. As concerns this clonotype: The target of this receptor is not known. It has no much larger one-base neighbor in the sample; base qualities were not kept.

RNA was extracted using the RNeasy kit, and roughly 0.45 to 1 microgram was reverse transcribed with random hexamers. The immunoSEQ multiplex PCR assay, covering 54 Vbeta and 13 Jbeta segments, was used to amplify TCR beta CDR3 regions. To correct PCR amplification bias, a synthetic template baseline was used for both primer optimization and computational correction. The paper's data handling went like this. Reads were annotated to V, D and J genes according to IMGT and were analyzed with immunoSEQ Analyzer, with only productive sequences retained. Clonality was computed as one minus Shannon entropy normalized by log2 of the number of productive unique sequences. For each patient and control, public and private clones were evaluated among the 100 most prevalent clones. Clones were defined as Susac-specific if absent from the healthy and MS cohorts, from 1052 published viral clones and from other ImmuneACCESS disease sequences. TCRdb itself trimmed the public reads at Q25 with fastp, ran MiXCR and retained productive beta chains. Duplicate CDR3 protein sequences are folded into a single record with the most common DNA and genes. These V and J calls are TCRdb output, not the study's own analysis. The sample data list about 430,000 distinct CDR3 sequences, and more than 80% of these were observed just once. Together, the top ten hold around 0.12% of the sample.

Paper-wide results and their limitations: The number of individuals in the TCR sequencing and HLA analysis was acknowledged as relatively small.

V is reduced by 8 bases and J by 3 bases, leaving a spacing of 8 bases between them. Taken from cysteine to phenylalanine, the CDR3 has 12 residues. The retained sequence is limited to the CDR3, 36 bases, with the frame set at the first base. This TCR was sampled from a human donor with multiple sclerosis. The sample was CD8+ T cells from PBMCs. The chain links TRBV12-3 or TRBV12-4 with TRBJ2-1; the D gene lacks a confident call. The DNA is as follows: TGTGCCAGCCAGTATAGCTACAATGAGCAGTTCTTC. It is translated as CASQYSYNEQFF.